These 9 T cell receptor beta chains came from one sample sequenced in a study of T cell responses to AZD1222 COVID-19 vaccine. The repertoire was sequenced with immunoSEQ multiplex PCR; TCRdb's copy has only in-frame clones and lacks some. The sample records under 150,000 clones, roughly nine tenths being singletons. This specimen consisted of peripheral blood, obtained on day 0 of AZD1222 vaccination. These receptors all stem from an adult in good health.

The chain couples TRBV19 to TRBJ1-5; TRBD1 might be the D (5 bases). Between the trimmed V and J ends, which lost 3 bases and 4 bases, there was a span of 10 bases. The length of the CDR3 is 14 residues. Germline V gene lookup returns CDR1 LNHDA and CDR2 SQIVND (reference sequence). The CDR3 protein is CASSIVGENQPQHF. The CDR3 bases are TGTGCCAGTAGTATCGTGGGGGAGAATCAGCCCCAGCATTTT.

The chain recombines TRBV28 with TRBJ1-5; D is uncertain. V lost 8 bases to trimming and J lost 0 bases, with 11 bases between them. The CDR3 has 14 residues. Germline lookup yields CDR1 MDHEN and CDR2 SYDVKM. The CDR3 is CASGSQNSNQPQHF. The CDR3 region has the DNA TGTGCCAGCGGGTCACAAAATAGCAATCAGCCCCAGCATTTT.

The chain joins TRBV9 to TRBJ2-7, with 10 bases matching TRBD2. The CDR3 contains 16 residues. V was clipped by 0 bases and J by 1 base; unmatched bases: 4. Germline V CDR1 and CDR2: SGDLS, YYNGEE. The CDR3 sequence: CASSVGPGLASYEQYF. CDR3 coding DNA: TGTGCCAGCAGCGTAGGCCCGGGACTAGCGTCCTACGAGCAGTACTTC. Full variable domain (rest looked up from reference TRBV9 and TRBJ2-7): DSGVTQTPKHLITATGQRVTLRCSPRSGDLSVYWYQQSLDQGLQFLIQYYNGEERAKGNILERFSAQQFPDLHSELNLSSLELGDSALYFCASSVGPGLASYEQYFGPGTRLTVT.

This rearrangement joins TRBV13 to TRBJ1-5, with unresolved D. The CDR3 runs 15 residues. The V gene lost 4 bases and the J gene lost 4 bases, with 14 bases spanning the gap. Germline V gene data show CDR1 as PRHDT and CDR2 as FYEKMQ (reference sequence). The CDR3 coding sequence is TGTGCCAGCAGCTCCCGGGGAATAGGAAATCAGCCCCAGCATTTT. Its translation: CASSSRGIGNQPQHF.

The genes are TRBV29-1 and TRBJ2-1; D is undetermined. The CDR3 sequence is 11 residues long. The germline V gene encodes CDR1 SQVTM and CDR2 ANQGSEA. Deletions cut 5 bases from V and 4 bases from J, with 6 bases between. CDR3 coding DNA: TGCAGCGTTATTCTATACAATGAGCAGTTCTTC. It codes for CSVILYNEQFF.

The chain uses TRBV6-5 and TRBJ2-6; D possibly corresponds to TRBD1 (5 bases). The CDR3 runs to 15 residues. The ends were cut back, 11 bases at V and 0 bases at J, with 14 bases in the middle. Germline CDR1 reads MNHEY; CDR2 reads SVGAGI. The CDR3: CAGAQINSGANVLTF. CDR3 nucleotides: TGTGCCGGGGCGCAGATCAACTCTGGGGCCAACGTCCTGACTTTC.

The CDR3 DNA reads as TGTGCCAGCCTACTAGGACAGGATAATTCACCCCTCCACTTT. Protein: CASLLGQDNSPLHF. The chain is built from TRBV2 and TRBJ1-6, with 7 bases that match TRBD1. J lost 5 bases, V lost 8 bases, and 6 bases had no gene match. Per the germline V gene, CDR1 is SNHLY and CDR2 is FYNNEI. The CDR3 length is 14 residues.

The rearrangement links TRBV6-4 to TRBJ2-3; D uncertain. Germline CDR1 reads MRHNA; CDR2 reads SNTAGT. The CDR3 has 16 amino acids. V was trimmed by 0 bases and J by 1 base, leaving 11 bases between them. CDR3 loop: CASSDSAPPRTDTQYF. The CDR3 bases are TGTGCCAGCAGTGACTCGGCACCCCCACGCACAGATACGCAGTATTTT.

The chain employs TRBV9 and TRBJ1-3; 8 bases match TRBD1. This CDR3 has 14 amino acids. J lost 4 bases, V lost 3 bases, and 3 bases had no gene match. The germline gives CDR1 SGDLS, CDR2 YYNGEE. This chain's CDR3 is CASSADRGGNTIYF. The CDR3 nucleotides are TGTGCCAGCAGCGCCGACAGGGGAGGAAACACCATATATTTT. The full variable domain, in which reference TRBV9 and TRBJ1-3 provide the parts outside the CDR3, is DSGVTQTPKHLITATGQRVTLRCSPRSGDLSVYWYQQSLDQGLQFLIQYYNGEERAKGNILERFSAQQFPDLHSELNLSSLELGDSALYFCASSADRGGNTIYFGEGSWLTVV.